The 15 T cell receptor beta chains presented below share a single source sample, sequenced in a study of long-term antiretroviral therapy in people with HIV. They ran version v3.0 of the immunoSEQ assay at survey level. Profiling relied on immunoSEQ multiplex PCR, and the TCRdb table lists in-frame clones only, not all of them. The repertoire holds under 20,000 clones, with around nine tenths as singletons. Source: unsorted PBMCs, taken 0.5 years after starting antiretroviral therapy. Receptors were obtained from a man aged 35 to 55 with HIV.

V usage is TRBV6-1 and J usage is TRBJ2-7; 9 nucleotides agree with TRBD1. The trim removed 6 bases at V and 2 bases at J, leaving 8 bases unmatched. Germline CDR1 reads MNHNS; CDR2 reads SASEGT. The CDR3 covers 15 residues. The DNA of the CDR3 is TGTGCCAGCAGGTGGTCGGGACAGGGACCCTACGAGCAGTACTTC. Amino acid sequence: CASRWSGQGPYEQYF.

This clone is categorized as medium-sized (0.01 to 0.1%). The CDR3 is CASRRTGDNQPQHF. The DNA of the CDR3 is TGTGCCAGCAGACGGACAGGGGACAATCAGCCCCAGCATTTT. The chain employs TRBV28 and TRBJ1-5; 9 bases are a match to TRBD1. The V segment lost 6 bases and the J segment 3 bases; nucleotides outside the gene matches: 3. The CDR3 runs to 14 residues. Germline V gene lookup returns CDR1 MDHEN and CDR2 SYDVKM.

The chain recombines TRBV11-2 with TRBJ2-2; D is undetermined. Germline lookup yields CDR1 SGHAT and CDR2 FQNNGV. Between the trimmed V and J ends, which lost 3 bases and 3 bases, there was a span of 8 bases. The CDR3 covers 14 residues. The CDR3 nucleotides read TGTGCCAGCAGCTTGTTACAGTACACCGGGGAGCTGTTTTTT. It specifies CASSLLQYTGELFF. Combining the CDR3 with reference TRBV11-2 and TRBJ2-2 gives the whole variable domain EAGVAQSPRYKIIEKRQSVAFWCNPISGHATLYWYQQILGQGPKLLIQFQNNGVVDDSQLPKDRFSAERLKGVDSTLKIQPAKLEDSAVYLCASSLLQYTGELFFGEGSRLTVL.

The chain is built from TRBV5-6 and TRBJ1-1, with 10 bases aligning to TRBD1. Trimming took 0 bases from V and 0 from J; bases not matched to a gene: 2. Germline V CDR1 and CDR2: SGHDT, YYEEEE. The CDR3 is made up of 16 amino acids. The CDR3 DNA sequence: TGTGCCAGCAGCTTGGGGGGACAGGGGATGAACACTGAAGCTTTCTTT. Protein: CASSLGGQGMNTEAFF.

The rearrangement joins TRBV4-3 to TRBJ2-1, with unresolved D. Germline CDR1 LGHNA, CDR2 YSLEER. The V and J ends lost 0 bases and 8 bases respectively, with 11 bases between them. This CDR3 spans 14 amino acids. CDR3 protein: CASSQDWEGDEQFF. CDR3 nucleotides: TGCGCCAGCAGCCAAGATTGGGAAGGCGATGAGCAGTTCTTC.

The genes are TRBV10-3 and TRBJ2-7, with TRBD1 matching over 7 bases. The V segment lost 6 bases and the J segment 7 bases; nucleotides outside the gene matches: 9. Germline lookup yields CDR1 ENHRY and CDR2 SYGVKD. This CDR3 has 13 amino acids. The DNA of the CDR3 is TGTGCCATCAGCGTCCAAAGGGGGCTTGAGCAGTACTTC. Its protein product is CAISVQRGLEQYF.

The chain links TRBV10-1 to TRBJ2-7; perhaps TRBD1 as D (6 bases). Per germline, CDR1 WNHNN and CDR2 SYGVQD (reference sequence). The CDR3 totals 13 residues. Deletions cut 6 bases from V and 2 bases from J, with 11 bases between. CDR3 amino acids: CASSSGVAYEQYF. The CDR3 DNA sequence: TGCGCCAGCAGCTCAGGGGTGGCCTACGAGCAGTACTTC.

CDR3 sequence reads: CASSLDVGTGAYEQYF. CDR3 in DNA: TGTGCCAGCAGCTTAGATGTCGGGACAGGGGCCTACGAGCAGTACTTC. V usage is TRBV11-2 and J usage is TRBJ2-7; 10 positions match TRBD1. The V segment lost 0 bases and the J segment 2 bases; nucleotides outside the gene matches: 4. CDR3 size: 16 residues. CDR1 SGHAT and CDR2 FQNNGV come from the germline V gene.

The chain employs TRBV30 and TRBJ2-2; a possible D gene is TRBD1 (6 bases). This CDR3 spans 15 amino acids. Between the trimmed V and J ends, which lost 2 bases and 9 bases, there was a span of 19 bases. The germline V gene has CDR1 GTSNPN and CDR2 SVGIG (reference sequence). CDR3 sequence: CAWSPHRERTRELFF. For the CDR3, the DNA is TGTGCCTGGAGTCCCCACAGGGAACGTACCCGGGAGCTGTTTTTT.

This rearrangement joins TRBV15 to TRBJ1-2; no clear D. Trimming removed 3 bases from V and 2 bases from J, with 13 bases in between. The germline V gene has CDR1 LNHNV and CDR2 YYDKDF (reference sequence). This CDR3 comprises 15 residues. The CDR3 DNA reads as TGTGCCACCAGCAGCCCTTCAGACAAAAACTATGGCTACACCTTC. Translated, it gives CATSSPSDKNYGYTF.

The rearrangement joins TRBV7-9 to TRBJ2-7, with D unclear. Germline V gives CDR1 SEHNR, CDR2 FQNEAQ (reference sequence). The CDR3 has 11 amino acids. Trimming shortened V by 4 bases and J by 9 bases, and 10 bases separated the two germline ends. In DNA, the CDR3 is TGTGCCAGCAGCTCAGATACGGGGCAGTACTTC. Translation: CASSSDTGQYF.

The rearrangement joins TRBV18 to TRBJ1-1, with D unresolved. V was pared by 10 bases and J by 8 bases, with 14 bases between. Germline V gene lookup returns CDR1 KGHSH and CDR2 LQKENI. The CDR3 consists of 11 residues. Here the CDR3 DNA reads TGTGCCACCCGAGTTATGGAGGAAGCTTTCTTT. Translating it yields CATRVMEEAFF.

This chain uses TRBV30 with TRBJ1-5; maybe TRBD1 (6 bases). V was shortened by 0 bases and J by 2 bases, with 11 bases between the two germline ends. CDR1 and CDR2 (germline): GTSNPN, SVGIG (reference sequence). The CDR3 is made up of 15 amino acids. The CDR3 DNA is TGTGCCTGGAGTGTACAGGGAGGGGGCAATCAGCCCCAGCATTTT. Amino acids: CAWSVQGGGNQPQHF.

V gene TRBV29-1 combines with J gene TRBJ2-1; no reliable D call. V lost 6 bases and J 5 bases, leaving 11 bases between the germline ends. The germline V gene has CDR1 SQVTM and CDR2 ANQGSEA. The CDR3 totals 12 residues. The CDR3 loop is CSVADGNNEQFF. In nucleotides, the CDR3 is TGCAGCGTGGCAGACGGCAACAATGAGCAGTTCTTC.

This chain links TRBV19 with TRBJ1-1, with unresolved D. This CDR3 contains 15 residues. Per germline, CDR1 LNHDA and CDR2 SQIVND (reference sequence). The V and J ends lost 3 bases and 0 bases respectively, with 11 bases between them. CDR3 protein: CASSIQWGMNTEAFF. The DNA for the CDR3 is TGTGCCAGTAGTATTCAGTGGGGAATGAACACTGAAGCTTTCTTT.